This TCR beta chain was profiled in a study of blood T cell repertoires in COVID-19. Across the whole study: Acute and convalescent COVID-19 specimens originated in the United States, Italy and Spain. PBMCs, B-cell-depleted T cells, or T cells provided the cDNA or gDNA that made up the material.

Germline values: CDR1 SGHTA, CDR2 FQGNSA. Germline trimming cut 3 bases from V and 0 bases from J; bases unmatched to any gene: 5. There are 18 residues in the CDR3. Authors' methods: Reference gene primer amplification gave nucleated cell count estimates. Profiling relied on immunoSEQ multiplex PCR, and the TCRdb table lists in-frame clones only, not all of them. V and J calls and clone size are those listed in that table; D and trimming were worked out from the DNA. Here the sample spans fewer than 150,000 clones, about 84% being singletons. This clone was seen only once. J is TRBJ2-2 and V is TRBV7-2, with TRBD2 matching over 12 bases. Specimen: peripheral blood. This sequence originates from a human donor in a cohort sampled during active COVID-19. The chain's CDR3 is CASSFWGLAGANTGELFF. The CDR3 DNA reads as TGTGCCAGCAGCTTTTGGGGACTAGCGGGTGCGAACACCGGGGAGCTGTTTTTT.